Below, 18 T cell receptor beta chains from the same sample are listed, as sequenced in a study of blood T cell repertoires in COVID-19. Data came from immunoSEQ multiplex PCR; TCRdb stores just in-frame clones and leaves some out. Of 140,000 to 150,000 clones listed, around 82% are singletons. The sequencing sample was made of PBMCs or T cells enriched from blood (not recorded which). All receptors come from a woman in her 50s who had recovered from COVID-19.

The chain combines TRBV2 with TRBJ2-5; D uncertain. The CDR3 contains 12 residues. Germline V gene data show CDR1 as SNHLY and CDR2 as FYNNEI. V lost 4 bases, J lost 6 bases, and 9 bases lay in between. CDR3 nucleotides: TGTGCCAGCAGTGTGTTAGAAAAGACCCAGTACTTC. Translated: CASSVLEKTQYF.

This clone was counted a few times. Here the CDR3 reads CASSLEPRLAGGRRSYEQYF. In DNA form, the CDR3 reads TGTGCCAGCAGCTTAGAGCCCCGACTAGCGGGGGGGCGACGGTCCTACGAGCAGTACTTC. The chain links TRBV11-2 to TRBJ2-7; 14 bases map to TRBD2. The CDR3 spans 20 residues. CDR1 and CDR2 (germline): SGHAT, FQNNGV. V lost 0 bases and J lost 1; bases outside the gene matches: 11.

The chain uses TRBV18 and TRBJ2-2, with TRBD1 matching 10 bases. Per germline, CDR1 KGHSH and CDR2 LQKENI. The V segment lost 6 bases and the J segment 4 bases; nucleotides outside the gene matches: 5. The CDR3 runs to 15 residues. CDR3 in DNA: TGTGCCAGCTCGCCGGGACAGGGGACCACCGGGGAGCTGTTTTTT. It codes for CASSPGQGTTGELFF.

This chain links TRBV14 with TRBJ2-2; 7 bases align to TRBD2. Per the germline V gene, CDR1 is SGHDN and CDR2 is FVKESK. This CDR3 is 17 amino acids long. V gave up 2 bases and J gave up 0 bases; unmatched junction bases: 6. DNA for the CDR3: TGTGCCAGCAGCCAATATCCGAGCGGGACGAACACCGGGGAGCTGTTTTTT. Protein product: CASSQYPSGTNTGELFF.

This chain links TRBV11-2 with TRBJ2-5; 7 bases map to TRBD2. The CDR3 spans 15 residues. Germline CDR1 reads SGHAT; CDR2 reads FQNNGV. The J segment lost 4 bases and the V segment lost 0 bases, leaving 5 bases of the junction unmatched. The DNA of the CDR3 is TGTGCCAGCAGCTTAGATGGGACTAATCGAGAGACCCAGTACTTC. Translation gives CASSLDGTNRETQYF.

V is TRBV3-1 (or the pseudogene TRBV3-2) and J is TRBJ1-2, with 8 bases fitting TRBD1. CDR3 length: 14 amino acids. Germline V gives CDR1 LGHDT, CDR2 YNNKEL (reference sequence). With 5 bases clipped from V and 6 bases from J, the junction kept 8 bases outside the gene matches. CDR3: CASSNRQGLNGYTF. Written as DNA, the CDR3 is TGTGCCAGCAGCAACCGACAGGGGTTGAATGGCTACACCTTC.

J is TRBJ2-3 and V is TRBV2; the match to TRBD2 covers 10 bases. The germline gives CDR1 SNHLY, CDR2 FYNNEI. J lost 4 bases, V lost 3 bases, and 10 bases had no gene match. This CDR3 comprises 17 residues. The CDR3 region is CASSDPSGGPGPDTQYF. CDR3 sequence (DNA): TGTGCCAGCAGTGATCCTAGCGGGGGACCCGGCCCAGATACGCAGTATTTT.

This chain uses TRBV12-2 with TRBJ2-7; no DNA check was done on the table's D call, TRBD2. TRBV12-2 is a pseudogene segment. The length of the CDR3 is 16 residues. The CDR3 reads CASRLRSPGLRNEQYV. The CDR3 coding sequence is TGTGCAAGTCGCTTGCGAAGCCCGGGACTTCGTAACGAGCAGTACGTC.

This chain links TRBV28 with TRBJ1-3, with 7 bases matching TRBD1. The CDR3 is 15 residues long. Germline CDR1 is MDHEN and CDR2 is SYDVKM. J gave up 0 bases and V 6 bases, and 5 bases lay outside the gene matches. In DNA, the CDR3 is TGTGCCAGCAGGCCCGACAGGGCCTCTGGAAACACCATATATTTT. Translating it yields CASRPDRASGNTIYF.

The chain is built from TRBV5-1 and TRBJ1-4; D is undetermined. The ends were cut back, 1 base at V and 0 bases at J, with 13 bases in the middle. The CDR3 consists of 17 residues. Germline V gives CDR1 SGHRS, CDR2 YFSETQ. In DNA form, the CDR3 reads TGCGCCAGCAGCTTGAGTCCGTCGCAGGCAACTAATGAAAAACTGTTTTTT. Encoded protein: CASSLSPSQATNEKLFF.

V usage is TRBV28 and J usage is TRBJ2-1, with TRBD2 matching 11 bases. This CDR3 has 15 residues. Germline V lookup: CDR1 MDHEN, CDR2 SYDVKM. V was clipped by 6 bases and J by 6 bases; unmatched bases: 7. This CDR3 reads CASSPRLAGSNEQFF. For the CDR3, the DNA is TGTGCCAGCAGCCCTAGACTAGCGGGGAGCAATGAGCAGTTCTTC.

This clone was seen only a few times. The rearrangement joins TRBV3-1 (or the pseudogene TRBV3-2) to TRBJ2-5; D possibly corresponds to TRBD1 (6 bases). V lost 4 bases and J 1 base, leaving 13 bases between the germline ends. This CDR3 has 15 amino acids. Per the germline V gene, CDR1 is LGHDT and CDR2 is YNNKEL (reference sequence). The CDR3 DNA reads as TGTGCCAGCAGCCCCCCCGGGACACTCCAAGAGACCCAGTACTTC. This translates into CASSPPGTLQETQYF.

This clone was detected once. CDR3: CASRQTGGPNYGYTF. For the CDR3, the DNA is TGTGCCAGCAGACAAACAGGGGGCCCTAACTATGGCTACACCTTC. This chain uses TRBV28 with TRBJ1-2, with TRBD1 matching 9 bases. Germline CDR1 reads MDHEN; CDR2 reads SYDVKM. The CDR3 extends over 15 amino acids. Unmatched junction bases numbered 5, after V lost 6 bases and J lost 0 bases.

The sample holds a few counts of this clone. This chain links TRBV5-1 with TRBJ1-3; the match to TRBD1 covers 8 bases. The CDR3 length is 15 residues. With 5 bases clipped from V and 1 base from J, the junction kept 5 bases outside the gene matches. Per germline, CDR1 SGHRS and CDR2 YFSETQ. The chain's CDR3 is CASSPDRGSGNTIYF. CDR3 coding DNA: TGCGCCAGCAGTCCCGACAGGGGATCTGGAAACACCATATATTTT. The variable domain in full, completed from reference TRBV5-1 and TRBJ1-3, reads KAGVTQTPRYLIKTRGQQVTLSCSPISGHRSVSWYQQTPGQGLQFLFEYFSETQRNKGNFPGRFSGRQFSNSRSEMNVSTLELGDSALYLCASSPDRGSGNTIYFGEGSWLTVV.

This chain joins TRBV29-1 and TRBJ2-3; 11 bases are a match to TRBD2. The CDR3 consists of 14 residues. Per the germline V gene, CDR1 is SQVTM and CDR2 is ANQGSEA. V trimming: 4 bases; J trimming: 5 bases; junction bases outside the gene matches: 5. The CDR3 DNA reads TGCAGCGTTGTGGTAGCGGGGGGGGTAGATACGCAGTATTTT. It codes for CSVVVAGGVDTQYF.

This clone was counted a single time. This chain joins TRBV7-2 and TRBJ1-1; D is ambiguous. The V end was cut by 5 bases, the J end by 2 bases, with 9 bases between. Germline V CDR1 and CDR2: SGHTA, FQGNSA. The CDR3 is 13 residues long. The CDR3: CASSQQPNTEAFF. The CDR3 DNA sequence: TGTGCCAGCAGCCAACAACCTAACACTGAAGCTTTCTTT.

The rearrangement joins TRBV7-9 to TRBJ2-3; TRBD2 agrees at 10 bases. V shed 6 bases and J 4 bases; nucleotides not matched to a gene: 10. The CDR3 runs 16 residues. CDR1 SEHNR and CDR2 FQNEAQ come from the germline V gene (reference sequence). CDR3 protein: CASRTSGGAAADTQYF. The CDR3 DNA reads TGTGCCAGCAGGACAAGCGGGGGGGCCGCGGCAGATACGCAGTATTTT. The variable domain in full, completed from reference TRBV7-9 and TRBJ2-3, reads DTGVSQNPRHKITKRGQNVTFRCDPISEHNRLYWYRQTLGQGPEFLTYFQNEAQLEKSRLLSDRFSAERPKGSFSTLEIQRTEQGDSAMYLCASRTSGGAAADTQYFGPGTRLTVL.

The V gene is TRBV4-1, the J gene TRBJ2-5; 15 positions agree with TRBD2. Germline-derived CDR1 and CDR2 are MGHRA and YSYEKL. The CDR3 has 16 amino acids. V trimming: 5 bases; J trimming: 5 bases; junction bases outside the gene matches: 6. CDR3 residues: CASSWGLAGGRETQYF. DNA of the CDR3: TGCGCCAGCAGCTGGGGACTAGCGGGGGGAAGGGAGACCCAGTACTTC.